This entry features one T cell receptor (beta chain) sequence. The data stem from a study of cytomegalovirus exposure and HLA in healthy donors. The germline V and J ends were trimmed by 0 bases and 5 bases, with 16 bases remaining between them. Germline V lookup: CDR1 MGHRA, CDR2 YSYEKL. This CDR3 has 16 amino acids. PCR employed 60 Vbeta and 13 Jbeta primers. Using immunoSEQ multiplex PCR, the repertoire was profiled, and TCRdb retains in-frame clones only, with some absent. The sample includes 150,000 to 200,000 clones, about 80% of them seen just once. The sequence was collected from a woman aged 40 to 50 in good health and CMV-seronegative. The chain uses TRBV4-1 and TRBJ2-5; possibly TRBD1 for D (7 bases). Sequencing was carried out using PBMCs. CDR3 in DNA: TGCGCCAGCAGCCAAGACAGGACAGGTGGGGGGGAGACCCAGTACTTC. Amino acid sequence: CASSQDRTGGGETQYF.